Each of the 6 T cell receptor beta chains below was sequenced from the same sample in a study of technical replicates of blood from a few donors (dated by TCRdb to 2015 to 2018). The library was built by means of the immunoSEQ multiplex PCR assay. TCRdb took this table from immuneACCESS and kept in-frame rearrangements with V and J called. Such tables lack part of the clones; where checked against another copy, unresolved V genes explain under half of the gap, and the rest is unexplained. In this sample the table shows around 74,000 clones, around 85% of which occur a single time. The ten largest make up around 4.8% of the sample. Sequenced sample: PBMCs. The receptor source for this set is a human donor in good health. Some clones in this sample may be carry-over from other donors' samples.

This chain connects TRBV27 to TRBJ2-7; D is ambiguous. The CDR3 runs 13 residues. CDR1 is MNHEY, CDR2 SMNVEV, per germline (reference sequence). V was shortened by 5 bases and J by 1 base, with 9 bases between the two germline ends. CDR3 sequence (DNA): TGTGCCAGCAGTATGTCCAGTTCCTACGAGCAGTACTTC. Translating it yields CASSMSSSYEQYF.

This clone has only a few counts. This rearrangement joins TRBV2 to TRBJ2-7; D is uncertain. The CDR3 sequence is 13 residues long. V was clipped by 6 bases and J by 6 bases, with 15 bases between them. Germline CDR1 SNHLY, CDR2 FYNNEI. As DNA, the CDR3 is TGTGCCAGCAGCCCGGAGACTGTCCTCGAGCAGTACTTC. It specifies CASSPETVLEQYF. Looking up the rest from reference TRBV2 and TRBJ2-7 gives the full variable domain: EPEVTQTPSHQVTQMGQEVILRCVPISNHLYFYWYRQILGQKVEFLVSFYNNEISEKSEIFDDQFSVERPDGSNFTLKIRSTKLEDSAMYFCASSPETVLEQYFGPGTRLTVT.

The chain has TRBV29-1 and TRBJ2-2; 8 bases are shared with TRBD1. J gave up 3 bases and V 6 bases, and 6 bases lay outside the gene matches. CDR3 length equals 14 residues. Germline V CDR1 and CDR2: SQVTM, ANQGSEA. CDR3 in DNA: TGCAGCGTCTGGACAGGGTTGGACACCGGGGAGCTGTTTTTT. Its protein is CSVWTGLDTGELFF.

The chain couples TRBV9 to TRBJ2-7, with TRBD2 as a possible D gene (6 bases). V gave up 0 bases and J gave up 3 bases, with 13 bases separating them. The CDR3 is made up of 15 amino acids. Germline CDR1 SGDLS, CDR2 YYNGEE. CDR3 region: CASSVDGSGRYEQYF. CDR3 in DNA: TGTGCCAGCAGCGTAGATGGTAGCGGTCGCTACGAGCAGTACTTC.

This chain uses TRBV12-5 with TRBJ1-1; no definite D call. V was pared by 7 bases and J by 1 base, with 10 bases between. This CDR3 contains 13 residues. Germline CDR1 is LGHNT and CDR2 is FRNRAP. In DNA, the CDR3 is TGTGCTAGTGTGGAGCATGAGAACACTGAAGCTTTCTTT. Its protein product is CASVEHENTEAFF.

This clone showed up just a few times. The V and J genes are TRBV5-1 and TRBJ1-1; 7 bases agree with TRBD1. V gave up 3 bases and J gave up 4 bases; unmatched junction bases: 6. CDR1 SGHRS and CDR2 YFSETQ come from the germline V gene. This CDR3 comprises 14 residues. The CDR3 region is CASSSTGDGTEAFF. In DNA form, the CDR3 reads TGCGCCAGCAGCTCCACAGGGGACGGCACTGAAGCTTTCTTT.